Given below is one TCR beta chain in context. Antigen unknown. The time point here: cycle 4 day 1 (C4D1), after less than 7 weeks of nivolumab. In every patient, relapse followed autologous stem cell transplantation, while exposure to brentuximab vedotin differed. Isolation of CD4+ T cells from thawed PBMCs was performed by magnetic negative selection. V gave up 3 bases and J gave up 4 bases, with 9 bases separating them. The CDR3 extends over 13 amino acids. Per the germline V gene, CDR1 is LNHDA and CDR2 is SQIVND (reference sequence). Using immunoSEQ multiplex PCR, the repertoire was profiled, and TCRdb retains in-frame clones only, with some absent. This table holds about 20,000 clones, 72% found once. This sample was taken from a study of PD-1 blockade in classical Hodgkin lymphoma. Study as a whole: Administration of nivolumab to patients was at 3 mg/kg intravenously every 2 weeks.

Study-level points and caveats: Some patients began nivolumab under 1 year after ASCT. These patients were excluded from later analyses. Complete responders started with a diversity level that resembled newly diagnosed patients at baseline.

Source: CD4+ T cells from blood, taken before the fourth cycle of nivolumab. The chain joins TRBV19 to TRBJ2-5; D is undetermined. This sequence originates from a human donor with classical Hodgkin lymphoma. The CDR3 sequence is CASSMNSLETQYF. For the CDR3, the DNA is TGTGCCAGTAGTATGAATAGTTTAGAGACCCAGTACTTC.